A single sample gave rise to the 22 T cell receptor beta chains below, sequenced in a study of blood T cell repertoires in COVID-19. Clones were read by immunoSEQ multiplex PCR, and TCRdb kept only the in-frame ones, dropping some. The table includes 210,000 or so clones, roughly nine tenths detected once. Sequenced input: PBMCs or T cells enriched from blood (not recorded which). The source of these receptors is a woman in her 50s in a cohort exposed to, infected with or recovered from COVID-19 (not recorded which).

This clone showed up just a few times. This chain links TRBV27 with TRBJ1-2; a weak D match, TRBD1 (6 bases). The CDR3 runs 14 residues. V was trimmed by 8 bases and J by 2 bases, leaving 15 bases between them. Germline V gives CDR1 MNHEY, CDR2 SMNVEV (reference sequence). This chain's CDR3 is CASRRPGGNYGYTF. For the CDR3, the DNA is TGTGCCAGCCGAAGACCGGGGGGCAACTATGGCTACACCTTC.

The chain recombines TRBV14 with TRBJ2-2, with D perhaps TRBD2 (6 bases). Germline V lookup: CDR1 SGHDN, CDR2 FVKESK. The length of the CDR3 is 17 residues. Trimming removed 0 bases at V and 4 bases at J, with 15 bases between. DNA of the CDR3: TGTGCCAGCAGCCAAGATGGTCGCGGGGTGTCCACCGGGGAGCTGTTTTTT. Translated, it gives CASSQDGRGVSTGELFF.

The V call is TRBV5-1, the J call TRBJ2-5; TRBD1 matches at 8 bases. This CDR3 comprises 16 residues. The ends lost 4 bases at V and 0 bases at J; junction bases unmatched: 8. The germline V gene encodes CDR1 SGHRS and CDR2 YFSETQ. The CDR3 here is CASSLTLGQDQETQYF. The DNA for the CDR3 is TGCGCCAGCAGCCTCACCCTGGGACAGGACCAAGAGACCCAGTACTTC.

This chain links TRBV29-1 with TRBJ2-3; the match to TRBD2 covers 9 bases. Germline V gene data show CDR1 as SQVTM and CDR2 as ANQGSEA. CDR3 length equals 14 residues. V lost 1 base, J lost 7 bases, and 6 bases stayed unmatched. DNA of the CDR3: TGCAGCGTTGAAGTTGCGGGGGGGCCCAATACGCAGTATTTT. Translated: CSVEVAGGPNTQYF.

This sequence joins TRBV7-8 and TRBJ1-1; TRBD1 agrees at 7 bases. The germline gives CDR1 SGHVS, CDR2 FQNEAQ. CDR3 size: 12 residues. V trimming: 5 bases; J trimming: 10 bases; junction bases outside the gene matches: 7. CDR3 nucleotides: TGTGCCAGCAGCCCAATGGGACAGCTAGCTTTCTTT. It codes for CASSPMGQLAFF. The whole variable domain, remainder taken from reference TRBV7-8 and TRBJ1-1, is GAGVSQSPRYKVAKRGQDVALRCDPISGHVSLFWYQQALGQGPEFLTYFQNEAQLDKSGLPSDRFFAERPEGSVSTLKIQRTQQEDSAVYLCASSPMGQLAFFGQGTRLTVV.

The J gene is TRBJ2-3, the V gene TRBV5-1, with 9 bases aligning to TRBD2. V was pared by 4 bases and J by 5 bases, with 11 bases of the junction left unmatched. From germline, CDR1 is SGHRS and CDR2 YFSETQ. CDR3 size: 16 residues. CDR3 coding DNA: TGCGCCAGCAGCCTACCCTGGACTAGCGAAGGAGATACGCAGTATTTT. Its protein product is CASSLPWTSEGDTQYF.

This chain joins TRBV7-3 and TRBJ1-2; TRBD1 matches 7 bases. The ends lost 4 bases at V and 2 bases at J; junction bases unmatched: 4. The CDR3 has 14 residues. CDR1 is SGHTA and CDR2 is FQGTGA in the germline V gene. The DNA for the CDR3 is TGTGCCAGCAGCTCGTCGGACAGGAACTATGGCTACACCTTC. This encodes CASSSSDRNYGYTF.

To note about this clone: At one end the junction does not follow the germline gene, possibly because of a read error. The chain combines TRBV7-7 with TRBJ2-1, with unresolved D. Germline CDR1 is SSHAT and CDR2 is FNYEAQ (reference sequence). The CDR3 loop spans 15 amino acids. The CDR3 loop reads CASSLTPSSYNEQFF. DNA for the CDR3: TGTGCTAGCAGCTTGACACCGAGCTCCTACAATGAGCAGTTCTTC.

The rearrangement links TRBV4-2 to TRBJ1-5; a weak D match, TRBD1 (5 bases). V shed 1 base and J shed 9 bases, with 16 bases lying between them. The CDR3 spans 15 residues. Germline V gene lookup returns CDR1 LGHNA and CDR2 YNFKEQ. The CDR3 here is CASSQVRDGGWPQHF. The CDR3 DNA sequence: TGTGCCAGCAGCCAAGTGAGGGACGGGGGGTGGCCCCAGCATTTT.

J is TRBJ2-1 and V is TRBV19; the match to TRBD1 covers 9 bases. This CDR3 comprises 15 residues. The V segment lost 5 bases and the J segment 4 bases; nucleotides outside the gene matches: 6. In germline, CDR1 is LNHDA, CDR2 SQIVND (reference sequence). Written as DNA, the CDR3 is TGTGCCAGTAGTGTAACCGGGACAGGGTACAATGAGCAGTTCTTC. Its protein is CASSVTGTGYNEQFF.

The V and J genes are TRBV2 and TRBJ2-7; D is unclear. The V gene's germline CDR1 is SNHLY and CDR2 FYNNEI. There are 13 residues in the CDR3. Trimming removed 3 bases at V and 0 bases at J, with 6 bases between. The DNA of the CDR3 is TGTGCCAGCAGTGACAGCGTCTCCTACGAGCAGTACTTC. Translated: CASSDSVSYEQYF.

The chain employs TRBV7-9 and TRBJ2-1, with TRBD2 matching over 10 bases. The CDR3 runs to 16 residues. V dropped 5 bases and J dropped 6; count of bases not matched to a gene: 10. Germline V gives CDR1 SEHNR, CDR2 FQNEAQ (reference sequence). The CDR3 region has the DNA TGTGCCAGCAGCCTCGGGATAGCGGGGGGCGTCAATGAGCAGTTCTTC. It encodes CASSLGIAGGVNEQFF.

A single count supports this clone. This chain links TRBV5-5 with TRBJ2-7, with 10 bases aligning to TRBD2. The CDR3 consists of 15 residues. CDR1 and CDR2 from the germline V gene are SGHKS and YYEKEE (reference sequence). V was clipped by 5 bases and J by 2 bases; unmatched bases: 7. As DNA, the CDR3 is TGTGCCAGCAGTTTAGCGGGGGGAGGACCCTACGAGCAGTACTTC. Its translation: CASSLAGGGPYEQYF.

The chain couples TRBV2 to TRBJ1-1, with 8 nucleotides matching TRBD1. The CDR3 length is 14 residues. Looked up from germline, CDR1 is SNHLY and CDR2 is FYNNEI. The V segment lost 6 bases and the J segment 5 bases; nucleotides outside the gene matches: 8. The CDR3 sequence is CASRVDRGGTEAFF. CDR3 sequence (DNA): TGTGCCAGCAGGGTTGACAGGGGTGGGACTGAAGCTTTCTTT.

This chain connects TRBV19 to TRBJ1-6; tentatively, D is TRBD1 (5 bases). In germline, CDR1 is LNHDA, CDR2 SQIVND (reference sequence). V shed 7 bases and J shed 6 bases, with 19 bases lying between them. The CDR3 contains 16 residues. CDR3 loop: CASKTATAPSNSPLHF. The CDR3 nucleotides are TGTGCCAGTAAAACAGCGACAGCACCGAGTAATTCACCCCTCCACTTT.

The chain links TRBV19 to TRBJ1-4; D not certain. Trimming pared 5 bases from V and 8 bases from J, leaving 15 bases between. Germline lookup yields CDR1 LNHDA and CDR2 SQIVND (reference sequence). This CDR3 region has 14 residues. The CDR3 region is CASSWVEGREKLFF. The CDR3 DNA reads TGTGCCAGTAGTTGGGTCGAGGGAAGGGAAAAACTGTTTTTT.

This chain uses TRBV27 with TRBJ1-3, with D possibly being TRBD1 (5 bases). The CDR3 length is 16 residues. The germline V gene encodes CDR1 MNHEY and CDR2 SMNVEV (reference sequence). Trimming cost V 2 bases and J 0 bases, with 11 bases left between them. The CDR3 reads CASSLQGSSSGNTIYF. The DNA for the CDR3 is TGTGCCAGCAGTTTACAGGGATCTAGCTCTGGAAACACCATATATTTT.

The chain uses TRBV12-5 and TRBJ1-4; 9 positions match TRBD1. The CDR3 is 14 residues long. Germline V gives CDR1 LGHNT, CDR2 FRNRAP. After removal of 6 bases from V and 8 bases from J, the junction contained 7 bases not matched to a gene. CDR3 loop: CASGLGQGREKLFF. The CDR3 coding sequence is TGTGCTAGTGGACTGGGACAGGGACGCGAAAAACTGTTTTTT.

To note about this clone: The same CDR3 can be traced to other DNA sequences in this sample. V and J are TRBV19 and TRBJ2-7; TRBD1 aligns across 8 bases. The CDR3 totals 14 residues. Trimming removed 6 bases from V and 0 bases from J; junction bases left unmatched: 4. Germline CDR1 reads LNHDA; CDR2 reads SQIVND (reference sequence). The CDR3 region is CASSAGTGSYEQYF. The CDR3 nucleotides read TGTGCCAGTAGCGCCGGGACAGGCTCCTACGAGCAGTACTTC.

The chain joins TRBV4-1 to TRBJ2-7; 9 nucleotides match TRBD2. The CDR3 covers 16 residues. The V segment lost 0 bases and the J segment 2 bases; nucleotides outside the gene matches: 5. The germline V gene has CDR1 MGHRA and CDR2 YSYEKL. The CDR3: CASSQDTSGRTYEQYF. The CDR3, as DNA: TGCGCCAGCAGCCAAGATACTAGCGGGCGAACCTACGAGCAGTACTTC.

The CDR3 reads CASSQGGGNTIYF. The CDR3 nucleotides read TGTGCCAGCAGCCAAGGAGGGGGAAACACCATATATTTT. This chain uses TRBV4-2 with TRBJ1-3; D not certain. V gave up 1 base and J gave up 4 bases, with 5 bases separating them. The length of the CDR3 is 13 residues. From germline, CDR1 is LGHNA and CDR2 YNFKEQ.

The rearrangement uses TRBV2 and TRBJ2-7; 7 nucleotides line up with TRBD1. Trimming took 4 bases from V and 2 from J; bases not matched to a gene: 8. Germline CDR1 is SNHLY and CDR2 is FYNNEI. The CDR3 consists of 15 residues. CDR3 nucleotides: TGTGCCAGCAGTGGGCCGGGACAGTCTGCCTACGAGCAGTACTTC. Amino acid sequence: CASSGPGQSAYEQYF.